The T cell receptor beta chain under discussion was sequenced for a study (dated by TCRdb to about 2016). Clipping removes 9 bases from V and 3 bases from J, with 8 as the unmatched junction base count. CDR1 and CDR2, looked up from the germline V gene, are KGHDR and SFDVKD. Inclusive of the bounding cysteine and phenylalanine, the CDR3 is 14 residues long. The DNA shown is the 42-base CDR3, in frame from base 1. The library was generated by RT-PCR. The sequencer listed for this sample is Illumina MiSeq. TCRdb handled the public reads itself, with Q25 trimming in fastp and clone calling in MiXCR, and kept productive beta chains. Entries are consolidated by CDR3 protein sequence, retaining the most common genes and DNA. Here the sample has around 700,000 distinct CDR3 sequences; 11% to 15% occur a single time. In total, the top ten clones hold 3.6% of the sample. Regarding this clonotype: Its target antigen remains unknown. Base qualities were left out, and no much larger clone turns up one base away.

Material for sequencing was memory CD4+ T cells from blood. The sequence joins TRBV24-1 to TRBJ1-1, with 8 junctional bases fitting TRBD1. The receptor comes from a female donor in good health, serving as a healthy control. In nucleotides, the sequence is TGTGCCACCTCCCCGGGACAGGACTACACTGAAGCTTTCTTT. Translation gives CATSPGQDYTEAFF.